The sequence of this TCR beta chain was determined in a study of T-cell reconstitution after alpha-beta-depleted transplantation in children (dated by TCRdb to 2015 to 2016). General notes on the study: Using TCR repertoire profiling, the study followed T-cell immune reconstitution in a quantitative way in children after TCRalphabeta/CD19-depleted allogeneic hematopoietic cell transplantation.

Preparation of the library involved PCR. For sequencing, an Illumina HiSeq 2500 was employed. Molecular barcoding was employed in the preparation of TCR libraries, with unique molecular identifiers being used to normalize TCRbeta repertoire quantification. Using fastp at Q25 and MiXCR, TCRdb reprocessed the public reads and kept productive beta chains. A single entry per CDR3 protein holds the most common genes and DNA from its merged rows. A total of 420,000 or so distinct CDR3 sequences appear in this sample, roughly a tenth of them only once. Roughly 5% of the sample goes to the ten largest clones. This clonotype was seen more than once but under ten times. It has no known antigen specificity. Base qualities are not recorded, but no much larger clone differs from it by a single base. Measured from the cysteine to the phenylalanine, the CDR3 is 16 residues long. The entry retains the CDR3 DNA only, 48 bases that are in frame from base 1. At the junction V is shortened by 5 bases and J by 3 bases; bases outside the gene matches: 10.

This receptor was obtained from a human donor who donated a stem cell graft to a child with acute myeloid leukemia. Recombination linked TRBV12-3 or TRBV12-4 to TRBJ2-3; TRBD2 aligns with 8 central bases. Sequences were derived from PBMCs from the stem cell graft donor, sampled from the stem cell graft. The bases read TGTGCCAGCAGTCCCGGACTAGCAAATAAGACAGATACGCAGTATTTT. Its translation is CASSPGLANKTDTQYF.